Listed here are 20 T cell receptor beta chains from one sample, sequenced in a study of blood T cell repertoires in COVID-19. Sequencing used immunoSEQ multiplex PCR; TCRdb keeps in-frame clones, though not all of them. This sample yields fewer than 95,000 clones, of which approximately 74% are seen a single time; over 3.5% belongs to the top ten. Source material: peripheral blood. The receptors come from a man in his sixties or seventies with COVID-19, enrolled during active disease.

For this clone: Germline is not matched at one junction end, which may reflect a read error. The V and J genes are TRBV11-2 and TRBJ2-2, with 10 bases fitting TRBD1. Germline V CDR1 and CDR2: SGHAT, FQNNGV. This CDR3 is built from 15 residues. CDR3 DNA sequence: TGTACCAGCAGCCCAGGGACAGGGGTCACCGGGGAGCTGTTTTTT. It yields the protein CTSSPGTGVTGELFF. Full variable domain (missing parts from reference TRBV11-2 and TRBJ2-2): EAGVAQSPRYKIIEKRQSVAFWCNPISGHATLYWYQQILGQGPKLLIQFQNNGVVDDSQLPKDRFSAERLKGVDSTLKIQPAKLEDSAVYLCTSSPGTGVTGELFFGEGSRLTVL.

The chain joins TRBV11-2 to TRBJ1-4; 8 bases fit TRBD1. The CDR3 has 14 amino acids. Germline CDR1 and CDR2: SGHAT and FQNNGV. With V trimmed by 5 bases and J by 7 bases, 6 bases remained unmatched. The CDR3 DNA sequence: TGTGCCAGCAGCACCGGGACAGGTGTTGAAAAACTGTTTTTT. As protein: CASSTGTGVEKLFF.

The chain employs TRBV6-1 and TRBJ1-5; D might be TRBD1 (5 bases). CDR1 MNHNS and CDR2 SASEGT come from the germline V gene. The V and J ends lost 1 base and 4 bases respectively, with 11 bases between them. The CDR3 is 15 residues long. CDR3 nucleotides: TGTGCCAGCAGTGAAGGACGAGGGACTAATCAGCCCCAGCATTTT. Translation gives CASSEGRGTNQPQHF.

The chain employs TRBV7-9 and TRBJ2-3; D perhaps matches TRBD2 (6 bases). The V end lost 3 bases, the J end lost 2 bases, and 12 bases lay between the germline ends. The CDR3 has 15 amino acids. Germline V gene lookup returns CDR1 SEHNR and CDR2 FQNEAQ (reference sequence). Here the CDR3 reads CASSFWTTDTDTQYF. DNA for the CDR3: TGTGCCAGCAGCTTTTGGACTACCGACACAGATACGCAGTATTTT.

The gene calls are TRBV18 and TRBJ2-2; 9 nucleotides line up with TRBD1. V dropped 6 bases and J dropped 5; count of bases not matched to a gene: 7. Germline V gives CDR1 KGHSH, CDR2 LQKENI. The CDR3 loop spans 15 amino acids. Written as DNA, the CDR3 is TGTGCCAGCTCCATGGGACAGGGCAAAACCGGGGAGCTGTTTTTT. As protein: CASSMGQGKTGELFF.

This chain joins TRBV7-9 and TRBJ2-1; 9 bases align to TRBD1. The CDR3 is made up of 15 amino acids. The J segment lost 1 base and the V segment lost 5 bases, leaving 3 bases of the junction unmatched. Germline CDR1 reads SEHNR; CDR2 reads FQNEAQ (reference sequence). CDR3 loop: CASSRDRVSYNEQFF. Written as DNA, the CDR3 is TGTGCCAGCAGCCGGGACAGGGTTTCCTACAATGAGCAGTTCTTC.

The chain couples TRBV28 to TRBJ2-5, with 10 positions matching TRBD1. Germline V CDR1 and CDR2: MDHEN, SYDVKM. The CDR3 covers 14 residues. The V segment lost 5 bases and the J segment 5 bases; nucleotides outside the gene matches: 5. The CDR3 nucleotides are TGTGCCAGCAGTCGGACAGGGGGGAAGGAGACCCAGTACTTC. Protein product: CASSRTGGKETQYF.

This clone appeared a single time. The chain is built from TRBV27 and TRBJ2-7; TRBD1 is a possible D gene (5 bases). V shed 3 bases and J shed 2 bases, with 8 bases lying between them. The CDR3 has 13 residues. The V gene's germline CDR1 is MNHEY and CDR2 SMNVEV (reference sequence). CDR3 sequence reads: CASSFQGTYEQYF. The CDR3 DNA reads as TGTGCCAGCAGTTTCCAGGGAACCTACGAGCAGTACTTC.

V usage is TRBV3-1 (or the pseudogene TRBV3-2) and J usage is TRBJ2-1, with D maybe TRBD1 (6 bases). Trimming cost V 4 bases and J 5 bases, with 15 bases left between them. The CDR3 length is 15 residues. In germline, CDR1 is LGHDT, CDR2 YNNKEL (reference sequence). CDR3 nucleotide sequence: TGTGCCAGCAGCCCCACCGGGACAAGGGACAATGAGCAGTTCTTC. Protein: CASSPTGTRDNEQFF.

This sequence joins TRBV4-3 and TRBJ1-3; TRBD1 agrees at 8 bases. From germline, CDR1 is LGHNA and CDR2 YSLEER. The CDR3 is 15 amino acids. J lost 4 bases, V lost 1 base, and 3 bases had no gene match. The CDR3 protein is CASSQAGGVGNTIYF. CDR3 nucleotide sequence: TGCGCCAGCAGCCAAGCAGGGGGCGTAGGAAACACCATATATTTT.

The chain is built from TRBV15 and TRBJ1-5, with unresolved D. Trimming stripped 0 bases from V and 3 bases from J, with 6 bases between. The CDR3 spans 14 residues. CDR1 is LNHNV, CDR2 YYDKDF, per germline (reference sequence). Here the CDR3 reads CATSREQYNQPQHF. The CDR3, as DNA: TGTGCCACCAGCAGAGAACAGTACAATCAGCCCCAGCATTTT. The full variable domain, rest sourced from reference TRBV15 and TRBJ1-5, is DAMVIQNPRYQVTQFGKPVTLSCSQTLNHNVMYWYQQKSSQAPKLLFHYYDKDFNNEADTPDNFQSRRPNTSFCFLDIRSPGLGDTAMYLCATSREQYNQPQHFGDGTRLSIL.

The chain carries TRBV7-2 and TRBJ2-5; 7 bases line up with TRBD2. CDR3 length: 15 residues. CDR1 is SGHTA, CDR2 FQGNSA, per germline. Losses at the gene ends were 0 bases for V and 5 bases for J; bases not matched to a gene: 6. CDR3 in DNA: TGTGCCAGCAGCTTAGCGTCTGGCGGGAGCGAGACCCAGTACTTC. Encoded protein: CASSLASGGSETQYF.

A single count supports this clone. The chain combines TRBV7-9 with TRBJ2-1, with 15 bases aligning to TRBD2. The junction had 6 bases not matched to a gene; V was cut back by 4 bases and J by 2 bases. The CDR3 is made up of 18 amino acids. The V gene's germline CDR1 is SEHNR and CDR2 FQNEAQ (reference sequence). CDR3 DNA: TGTGCCAGCAGCTCCTTAGGACTAGCGGGAGGGACCTACAATGAGCAGTTCTTC. Translating gives CASSSLGLAGGTYNEQFF.

This clone was found a few times. The junction shows a germline mismatch at one end, possibly a read error. This rearrangement joins TRBV7-9 to TRBJ2-1; 11 bases match TRBD2. The CDR3 has 14 amino acids. CDR1 and CDR2 from the germline V gene are SEHNR and FQNEAQ (reference sequence). The CDR3 nucleotides are TGTGCCAGCAGCATAGCGGGAGGGCCGAATGAGCAGTTCTTC. It is translated as CASSIAGGPNEQFF. Using reference TRBV7-9 and TRBJ2-1 for the parts outside the CDR3, the full variable domain is DTGVSQNPRHKITKRGQNVTFRCDPISEHNRLYWYRQTLGQGPEFLTYFQNEAQLEKSRLLSDRFSAERPKGSFSTLEIQRTEQGDSAMYLCASSIAGGPNEQFFGPGTRLTVL.

This sequence joins TRBV20-1 and TRBJ2-2; 12 bases are shared with TRBD1. The CDR3 spans 17 residues. Losses at the gene ends were 3 bases for V and 7 bases for J; bases not matched to a gene: 12. Germline lookup yields CDR1 DFQATT and CDR2 SNEGSKA (reference sequence). In DNA form, the CDR3 reads TGCAGTGCTAGTCCTCCGGGACAGGGGGCATATAACGGGGAGCTGTTTTTT. Its protein product is CSASPPGQGAYNGELFF.

This rearrangement joins TRBV28 to TRBJ1-5, with no clear D. CDR1 is MDHEN and CDR2 is SYDVKM in the germline V gene. CDR3 size: 12 residues. The ends were cut back, 5 bases at V and 4 bases at J, with 6 bases in the middle. The CDR3 DNA is TGTGCCAGCAGTGGGCATAATCAGCCCCAGCATTTT. This encodes CASSGHNQPQHF.

The chain uses TRBV27 and TRBJ2-1; 7 bases align to TRBD2. This CDR3 is 15 amino acids long. J was trimmed by 6 bases and V by 2 bases; bases with no gene match: 7. Germline V gene sequence: CDR1 MNHEY, CDR2 SMNVEV (reference sequence). The CDR3 is CASSLMAGVRNEQFF. The CDR3 DNA follows: TGTGCCAGCAGTTTAATGGCGGGAGTGCGCAATGAGCAGTTCTTC.

The chain recombines TRBV29-1 with TRBJ2-1; TRBD1 is a possible D gene (6 bases). There are 14 residues in the CDR3. Germline V CDR1 and CDR2: SQVTM, ANQGSEA. The V end lost 5 bases, the J end lost 0 bases, and 11 bases lay between the germline ends. This chain's CDR3 is CSVQGGVSYNEQFF. In DNA, the CDR3 is TGCAGCGTTCAAGGGGGAGTCTCCTACAATGAGCAGTTCTTC.

The J gene is TRBJ1-3, the V gene TRBV28, with no clear D. Germline CDR1 reads MDHEN; CDR2 reads SYDVKM. V lost 5 bases and J 4 bases, leaving 21 bases between the germline ends. The CDR3 is made up of 17 amino acids. The CDR3 DNA reads as TGTGCCAGCAGTCCCCCTTCGGGCACCCGCGGGGGAAACACCATATATTTT. Translation: CASSPPSGTRGGNTIYF.

CDR3 DNA: TGTGCCAGCAGCCAAGAGGACTTCGCGGGACCTAGCACAGATACGCAGTATTTT. Residues: CASSQEDFAGPSTDTQYF. This chain joins TRBV3-1 (or the pseudogene TRBV3-2) and TRBJ2-3, with D tentatively TRBD2 (6 bases). This CDR3 is built from 18 residues. Germline V CDR1 and CDR2: LGHDT, YNNKEL (reference sequence). Trimming shortened V by 0 bases and J by 0 bases, and 16 bases separated the two germline ends.